The clone carrying this T cell receptor beta chain came up a few times. The antigen is not known. The sample is drawn from a study of cytomegalovirus exposure and HLA in healthy donors. Study observations and caveats: Altogether, some 170 TCR beta chains were recorded as cytomegalovirus-associated.

With 60 Vbeta and 13 Jbeta primers, the PCR was carried out. Here immunoSEQ multiplex PCR was the method, and the copy in TCRdb shows in-frame clones only, minus some. The sample comprises about 240,000 clones, approximately 78% of which are singletons, and about 0.47% rests with the top ten. What was sequenced was PBMCs. This sequence was found in a boy aged 5-17 years in good health and CMV-seronegative.

The CDR3: CASSPTGLTEAFF. CDR3 bases: TGTGCCAGCAGCCCCACAGGGTTAACTGAAGCTTTCTTT. The chain joins TRBV7-6 to TRBJ1-1; TRBD1 is a possible D gene (6 bases). CDR3 length: 13 residues. Germline V lookup: CDR1 SGHVS, CDR2 FNYEAQ. V was shortened by 5 bases and J by 5 bases, with 12 bases between the two germline ends.